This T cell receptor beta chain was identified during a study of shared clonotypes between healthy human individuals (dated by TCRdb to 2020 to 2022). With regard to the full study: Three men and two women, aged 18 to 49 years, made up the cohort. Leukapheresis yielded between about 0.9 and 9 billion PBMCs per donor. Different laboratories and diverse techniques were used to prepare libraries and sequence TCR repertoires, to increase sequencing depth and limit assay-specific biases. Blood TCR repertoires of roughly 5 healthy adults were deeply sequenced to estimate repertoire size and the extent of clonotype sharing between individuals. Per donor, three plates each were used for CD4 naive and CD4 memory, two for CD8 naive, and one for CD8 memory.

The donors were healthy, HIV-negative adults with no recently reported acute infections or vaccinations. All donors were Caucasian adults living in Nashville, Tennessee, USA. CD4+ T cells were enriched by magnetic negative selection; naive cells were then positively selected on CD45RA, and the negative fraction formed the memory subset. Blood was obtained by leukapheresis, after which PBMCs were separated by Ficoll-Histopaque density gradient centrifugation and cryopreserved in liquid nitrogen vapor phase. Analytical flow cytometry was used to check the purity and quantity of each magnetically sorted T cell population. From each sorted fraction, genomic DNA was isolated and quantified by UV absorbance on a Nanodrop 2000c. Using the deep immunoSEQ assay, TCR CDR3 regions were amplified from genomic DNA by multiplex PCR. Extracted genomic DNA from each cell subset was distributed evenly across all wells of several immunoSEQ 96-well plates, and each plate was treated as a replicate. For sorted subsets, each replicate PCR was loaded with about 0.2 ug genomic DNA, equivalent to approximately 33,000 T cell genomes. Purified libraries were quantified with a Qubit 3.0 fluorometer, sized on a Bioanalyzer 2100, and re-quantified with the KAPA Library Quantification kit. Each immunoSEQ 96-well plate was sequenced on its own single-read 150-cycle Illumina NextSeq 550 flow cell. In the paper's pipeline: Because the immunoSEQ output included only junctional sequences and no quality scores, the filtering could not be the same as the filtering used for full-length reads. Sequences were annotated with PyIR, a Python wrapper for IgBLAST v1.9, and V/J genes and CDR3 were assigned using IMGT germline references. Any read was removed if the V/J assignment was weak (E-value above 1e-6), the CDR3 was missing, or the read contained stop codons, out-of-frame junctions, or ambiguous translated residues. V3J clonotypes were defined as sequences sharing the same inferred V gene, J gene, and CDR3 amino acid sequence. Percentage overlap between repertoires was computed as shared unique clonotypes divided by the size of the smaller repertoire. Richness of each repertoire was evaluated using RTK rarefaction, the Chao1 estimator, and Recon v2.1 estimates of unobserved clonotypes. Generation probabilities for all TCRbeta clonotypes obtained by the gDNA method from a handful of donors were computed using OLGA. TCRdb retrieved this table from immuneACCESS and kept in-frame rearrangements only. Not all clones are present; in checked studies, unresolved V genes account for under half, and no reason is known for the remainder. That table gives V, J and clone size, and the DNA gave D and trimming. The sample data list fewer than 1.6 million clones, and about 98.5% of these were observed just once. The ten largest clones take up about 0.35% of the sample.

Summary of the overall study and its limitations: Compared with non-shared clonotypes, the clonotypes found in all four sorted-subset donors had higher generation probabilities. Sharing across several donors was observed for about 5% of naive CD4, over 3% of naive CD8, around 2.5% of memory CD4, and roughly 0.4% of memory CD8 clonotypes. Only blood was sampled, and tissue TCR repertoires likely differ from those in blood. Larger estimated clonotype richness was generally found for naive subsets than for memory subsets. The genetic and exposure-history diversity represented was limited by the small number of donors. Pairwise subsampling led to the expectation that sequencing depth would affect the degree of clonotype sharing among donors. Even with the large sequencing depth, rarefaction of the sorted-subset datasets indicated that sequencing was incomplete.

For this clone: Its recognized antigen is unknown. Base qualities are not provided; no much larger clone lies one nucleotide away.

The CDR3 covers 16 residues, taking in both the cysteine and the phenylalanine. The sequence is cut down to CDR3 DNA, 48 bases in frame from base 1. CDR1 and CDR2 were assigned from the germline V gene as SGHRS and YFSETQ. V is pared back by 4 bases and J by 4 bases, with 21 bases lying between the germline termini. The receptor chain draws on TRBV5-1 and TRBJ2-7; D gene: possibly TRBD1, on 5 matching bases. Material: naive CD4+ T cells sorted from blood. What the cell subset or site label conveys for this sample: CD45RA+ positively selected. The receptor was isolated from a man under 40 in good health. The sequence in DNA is TGCGCCAGCAGCATCGGACAAGCCAATCCTGTATACGAGCAGTACTTC. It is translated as CASSIGQANPVYEQYF.